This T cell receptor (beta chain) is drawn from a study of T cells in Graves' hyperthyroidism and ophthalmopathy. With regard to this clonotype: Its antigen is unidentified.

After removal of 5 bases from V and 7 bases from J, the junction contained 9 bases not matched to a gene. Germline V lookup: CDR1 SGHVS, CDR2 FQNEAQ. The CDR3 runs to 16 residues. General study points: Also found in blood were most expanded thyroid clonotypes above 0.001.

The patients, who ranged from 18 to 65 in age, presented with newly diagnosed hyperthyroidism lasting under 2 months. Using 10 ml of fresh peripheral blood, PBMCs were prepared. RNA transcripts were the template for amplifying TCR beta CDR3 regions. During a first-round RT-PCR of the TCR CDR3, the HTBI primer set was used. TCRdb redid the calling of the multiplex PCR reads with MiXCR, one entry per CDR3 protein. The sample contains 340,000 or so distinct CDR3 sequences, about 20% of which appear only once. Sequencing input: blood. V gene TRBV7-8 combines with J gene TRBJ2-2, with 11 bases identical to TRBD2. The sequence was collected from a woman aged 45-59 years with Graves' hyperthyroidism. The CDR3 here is CASSTPGTSGDGELFF. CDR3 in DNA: TGTGCCAGCAGCACCCCCGGGACTAGCGGAGACGGGGAGCTGTTTTTT.